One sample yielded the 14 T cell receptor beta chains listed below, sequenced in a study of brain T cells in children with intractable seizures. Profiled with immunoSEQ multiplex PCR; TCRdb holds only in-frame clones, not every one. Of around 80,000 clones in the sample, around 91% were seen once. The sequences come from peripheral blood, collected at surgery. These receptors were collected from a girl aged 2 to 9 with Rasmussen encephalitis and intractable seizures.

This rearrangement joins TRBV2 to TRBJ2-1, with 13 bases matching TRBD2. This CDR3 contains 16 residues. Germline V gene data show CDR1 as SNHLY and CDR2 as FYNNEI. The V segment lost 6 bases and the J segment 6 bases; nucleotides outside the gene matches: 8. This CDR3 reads CASRLLTSGRINEQFF. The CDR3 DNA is TGTGCCAGCAGATTACTGACTAGCGGGAGGATCAATGAGCAGTTCTTC.

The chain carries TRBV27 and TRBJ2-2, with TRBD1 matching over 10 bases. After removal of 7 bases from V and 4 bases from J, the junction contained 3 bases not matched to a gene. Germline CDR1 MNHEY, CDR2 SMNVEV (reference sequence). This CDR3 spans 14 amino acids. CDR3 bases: TGTGCCAGCACCAGGACAGGGGGCACCGGGGAGCTGTTTTTT. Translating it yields CASTRTGGTGELFF.

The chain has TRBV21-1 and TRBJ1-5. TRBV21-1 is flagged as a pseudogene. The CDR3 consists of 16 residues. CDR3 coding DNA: TGTGCCAGCAGCAAAGAGCGGGAAGGGATCTGGCAGCCCCAGCATTTT. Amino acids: CASSKEREGIWQPQHF.

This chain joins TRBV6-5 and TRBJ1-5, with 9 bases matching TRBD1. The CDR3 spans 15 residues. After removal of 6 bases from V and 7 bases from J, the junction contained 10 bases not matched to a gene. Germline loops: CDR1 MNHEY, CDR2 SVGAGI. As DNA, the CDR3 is TGTGCCAGCAGCTTAAACAGGGGGCCTCGGCAGCCCCAGCATTTT. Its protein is CASSLNRGPRQPQHF.

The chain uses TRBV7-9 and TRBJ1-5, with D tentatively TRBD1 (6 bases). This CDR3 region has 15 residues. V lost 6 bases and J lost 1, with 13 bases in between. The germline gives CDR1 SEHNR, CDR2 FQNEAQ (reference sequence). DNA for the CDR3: TGTGCCAGCAGTCTATCGAGGGGGAGCAATCAGCCCCAGCATTTT. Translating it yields CASSLSRGSNQPQHF.

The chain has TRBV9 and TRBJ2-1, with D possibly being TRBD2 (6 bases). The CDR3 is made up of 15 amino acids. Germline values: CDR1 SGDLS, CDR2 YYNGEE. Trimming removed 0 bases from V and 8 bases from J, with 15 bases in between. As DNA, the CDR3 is TGTGCCAGCAGCGTAGTGGGACTGTTTAACGATGAGCAGTTCTTC. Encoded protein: CASSVVGLFNDEQFF.

The DNA for the CDR3 is TGTGCCAGCAGCTTAGGTACCCCCGGGGAGCTGTTTTTT. Protein sequence: CASSLGTPGELFF. The rearrangement joins TRBV11-2 to TRBJ2-2, with D unclear. The V end was cut by 1 base, the J end by 6 bases, with 6 bases between. This CDR3 comprises 13 residues. CDR1 and CDR2 (germline): SGHAT, FQNNGV.

The chain's CDR3 is CASTGPQGQHF. Here the CDR3 DNA reads TGTGCCAGCACCGGCCCCCAGGGGCAGCATTTT. V is TRBV27 and J is TRBJ1-5, with D possibly TRBD1 on 6 matching bases. Trimming removed 7 bases from V and 13 bases from J, with 14 bases in between. Germline-derived CDR1 and CDR2 are MNHEY and SMNVEV (reference sequence). This CDR3 comprises 11 residues.

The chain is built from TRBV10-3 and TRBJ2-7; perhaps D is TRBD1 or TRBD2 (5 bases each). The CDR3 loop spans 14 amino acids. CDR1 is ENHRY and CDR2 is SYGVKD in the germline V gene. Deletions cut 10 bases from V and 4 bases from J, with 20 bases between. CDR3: CATAGGGVGYEQYF. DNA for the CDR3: TGTGCCACCGCTGGGGGTGGGGTCGGTTACGAGCAGTACTTC.

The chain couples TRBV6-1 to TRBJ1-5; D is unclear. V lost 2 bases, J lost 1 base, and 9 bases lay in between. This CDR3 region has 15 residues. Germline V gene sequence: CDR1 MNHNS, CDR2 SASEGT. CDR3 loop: CASSERGLSNQPQHF. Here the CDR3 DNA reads TGTGCCAGCAGTGAACGGGGATTAAGCAATCAGCCCCAGCATTTT.

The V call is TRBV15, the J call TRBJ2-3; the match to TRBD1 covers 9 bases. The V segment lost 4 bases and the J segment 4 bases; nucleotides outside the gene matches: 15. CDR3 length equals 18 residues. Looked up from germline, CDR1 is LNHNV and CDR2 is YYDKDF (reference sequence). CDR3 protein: CATSKDLGQGARADTQYF. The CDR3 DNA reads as TGTGCCACCAGCAAGGATTTGGGACAGGGAGCGCGGGCAGATACGCAGTATTTT. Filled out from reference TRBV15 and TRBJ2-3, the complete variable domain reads DAMVIQNPRYQVTQFGKPVTLSCSQTLNHNVMYWYQQKSSQAPKLLFHYYDKDFNNEADTPDNFQSRRPNTSFCFLDIRSPGLGDTAMYLCATSKDLGQGARADTQYFGPGTRLTVL.

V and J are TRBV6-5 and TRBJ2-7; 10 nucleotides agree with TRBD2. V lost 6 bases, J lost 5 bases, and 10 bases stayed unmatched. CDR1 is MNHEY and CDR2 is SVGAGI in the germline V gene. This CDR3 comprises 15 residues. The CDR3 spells CASRGIAGGIDEQYF. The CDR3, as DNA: TGTGCCAGCAGGGGGATAGCGGGAGGAATCGACGAGCAGTACTTC.

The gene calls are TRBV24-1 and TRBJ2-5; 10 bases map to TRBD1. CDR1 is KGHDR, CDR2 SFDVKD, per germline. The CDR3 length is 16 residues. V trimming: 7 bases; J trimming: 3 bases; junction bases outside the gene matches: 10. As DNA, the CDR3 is TGTGCCACCAGCCCTACCGGGACAGGGGACGAAGAGACCCAGTACTTC. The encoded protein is CATSPTGTGDEETQYF.

This CDR3 reads CASSSYRTGDYEQYF. The CDR3 DNA reads as TGTGCCAGCAGTTCCTACAGGACAGGGGACTACGAGCAGTACTTC. The chain employs TRBV28 and TRBJ2-7; 9 positions match TRBD1. The germline V gene encodes CDR1 MDHEN and CDR2 SYDVKM. CDR3 length: 15 residues. Losses at the gene ends were 4 bases for V and 3 bases for J; bases not matched to a gene: 7.